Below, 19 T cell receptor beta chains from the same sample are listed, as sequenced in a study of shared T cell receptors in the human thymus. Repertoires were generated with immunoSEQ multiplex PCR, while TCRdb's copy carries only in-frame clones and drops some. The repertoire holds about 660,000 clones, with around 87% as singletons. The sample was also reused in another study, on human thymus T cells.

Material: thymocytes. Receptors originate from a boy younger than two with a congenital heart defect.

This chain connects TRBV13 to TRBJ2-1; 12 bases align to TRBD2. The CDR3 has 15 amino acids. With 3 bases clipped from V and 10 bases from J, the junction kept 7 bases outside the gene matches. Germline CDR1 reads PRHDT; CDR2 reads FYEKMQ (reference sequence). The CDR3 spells CASSFLAGGPWEQFF. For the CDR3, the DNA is TGTGCCAGCAGCTTTCTAGCGGGAGGGCCATGGGAGCAGTTCTTC.

The CDR3 is CASSLWQVGEQYF. The DNA for the CDR3 is TGTGCCAGCAGTTTATGGCAGGTAGGCGAGCAGTACTTC. The chain uses TRBV28 and TRBJ2-7; D not certain. The germline V gene has CDR1 MDHEN and CDR2 SYDVKM. This CDR3 has 13 residues. The V gene lost 0 bases and the J gene lost 6 bases, with 9 bases spanning the gap.

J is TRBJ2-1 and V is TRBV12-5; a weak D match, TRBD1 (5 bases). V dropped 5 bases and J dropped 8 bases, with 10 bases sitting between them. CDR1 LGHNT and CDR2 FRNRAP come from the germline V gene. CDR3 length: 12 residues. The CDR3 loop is CASGRDRDEQFF. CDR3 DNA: TGTGCTAGTGGTCGAGACAGAGATGAGCAGTTCTTC. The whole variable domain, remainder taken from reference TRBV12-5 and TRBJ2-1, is DARVTQTPRHKVTEMGQEVTMRCQPILGHNTVFWYRQTMMQGLELLAYFRNRAPLDDSGMPKDRFSAEMPDATLATLKIQPSEPRDSAVYFCASGRDRDEQFFGPGTRLTVL.

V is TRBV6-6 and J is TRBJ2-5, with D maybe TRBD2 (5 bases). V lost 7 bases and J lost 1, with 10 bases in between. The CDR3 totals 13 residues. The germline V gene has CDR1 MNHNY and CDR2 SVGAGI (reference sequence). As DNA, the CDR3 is TGTGCCAGCACTCCACGGGGCCAAGAGACCCAGTACTTC. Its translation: CASTPRGQETQYF.

The CDR3 DNA follows: TGTGCCAGCAGTGACCGGGACAGGGGAACAGATACGCAGTATTTT. This sequence encodes CASSDRDRGTDTQYF. The chain has TRBV25-1 and TRBJ2-3; 10 bases fit TRBD1. This CDR3 has 15 residues. Trimming cost V 3 bases and J 3 bases; bases outside gene matches: 3. CDR1 is MGHDK, CDR2 SYGVNS, per germline.

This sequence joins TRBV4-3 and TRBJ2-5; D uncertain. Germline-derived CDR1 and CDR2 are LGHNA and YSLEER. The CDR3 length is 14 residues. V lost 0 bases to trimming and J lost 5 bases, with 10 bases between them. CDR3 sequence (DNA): TGCGCCAGCAGCCAAGATAACGGAGCTGAGACCCAGTACTTC. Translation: CASSQDNGAETQYF.

CDR3 in amino acids: CASSQGLAVRETQYF. The CDR3 DNA is TGCGCCAGCAGCCAAGGACTAGCCGTCCGAGAGACCCAGTACTTC. This chain connects TRBV4-3 to TRBJ2-5; 7 nucleotides agree with TRBD2. Germline-derived CDR1 and CDR2 are LGHNA and YSLEER. J lost 4 bases, V lost 1 base, and 6 bases had no gene match. This CDR3 spans 15 amino acids.

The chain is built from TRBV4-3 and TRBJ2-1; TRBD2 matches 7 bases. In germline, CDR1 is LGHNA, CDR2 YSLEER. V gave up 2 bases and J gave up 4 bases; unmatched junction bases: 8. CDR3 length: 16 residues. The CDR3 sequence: CASSQQPGTIYNEQFF. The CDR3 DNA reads TGCGCCAGCAGCCAACAACCCGGGACTATATACAATGAGCAGTTCTTC.

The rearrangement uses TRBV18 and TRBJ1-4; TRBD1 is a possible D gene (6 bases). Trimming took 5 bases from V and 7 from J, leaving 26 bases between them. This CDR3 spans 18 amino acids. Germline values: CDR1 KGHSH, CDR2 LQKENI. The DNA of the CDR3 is TGTGCCAGCTCATCCCCCGGGACACACGGGAATAATGGTGAAAAACTGTTTTTT. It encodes CASSSPGTHGNNGEKLFF.

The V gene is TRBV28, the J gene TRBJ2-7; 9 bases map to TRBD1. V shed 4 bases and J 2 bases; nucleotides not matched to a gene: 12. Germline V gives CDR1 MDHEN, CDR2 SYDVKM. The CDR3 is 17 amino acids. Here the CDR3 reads CASSYPRGTGRPYEQYF. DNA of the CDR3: TGTGCCAGCAGTTACCCGCGTGGGACAGGGAGGCCCTACGAGCAGTACTTC. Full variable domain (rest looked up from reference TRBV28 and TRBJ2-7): DVKVTQSSRYLVKRTGEKVFLECVQDMDHENMFWYRQDPGLGLRLIYFSYDVKMKEKGDIPEGYSVSREKKERFSLILESASTNQTSMYLCASSYPRGTGRPYEQYFGPGTRLTVT.

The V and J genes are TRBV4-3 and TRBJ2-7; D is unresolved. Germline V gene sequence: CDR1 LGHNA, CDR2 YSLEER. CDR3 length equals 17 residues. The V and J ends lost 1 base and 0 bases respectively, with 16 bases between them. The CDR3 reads CASSQGGFRGNSYEQYF. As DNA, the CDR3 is TGCGCCAGCAGCCAAGGTGGATTCCGCGGCAACTCCTACGAGCAGTACTTC.

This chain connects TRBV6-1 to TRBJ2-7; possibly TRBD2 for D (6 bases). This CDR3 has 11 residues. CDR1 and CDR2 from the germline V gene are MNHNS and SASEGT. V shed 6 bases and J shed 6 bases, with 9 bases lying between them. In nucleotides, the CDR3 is TGTGCCAGCAGGCGGGAATTCGAGCAGTACTTC. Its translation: CASRREFEQYF.

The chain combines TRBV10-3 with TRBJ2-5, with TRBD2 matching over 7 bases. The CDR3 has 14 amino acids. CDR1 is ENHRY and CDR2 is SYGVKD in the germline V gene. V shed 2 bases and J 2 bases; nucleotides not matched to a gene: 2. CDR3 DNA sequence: TGTGCCATCAGTGAGGGGGGGGTTCAAGAGACCCAGTACTTC. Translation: CAISEGGVQETQYF.

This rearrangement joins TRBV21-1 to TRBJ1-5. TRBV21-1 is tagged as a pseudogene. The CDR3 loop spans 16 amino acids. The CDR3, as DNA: TGTGCCAGCAGCAAAATGGACTCCGGAGGGAATCAGCCCCAGCATTTT. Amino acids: CASSKMDSGGNQPQHF.

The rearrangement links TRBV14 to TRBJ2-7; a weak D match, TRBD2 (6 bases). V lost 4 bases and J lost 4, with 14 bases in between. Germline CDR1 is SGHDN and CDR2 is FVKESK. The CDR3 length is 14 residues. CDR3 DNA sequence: TGTGCCAGCAGCCCGGGACTGGAGGCTTACGAGCAGTACTTC. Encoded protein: CASSPGLEAYEQYF.

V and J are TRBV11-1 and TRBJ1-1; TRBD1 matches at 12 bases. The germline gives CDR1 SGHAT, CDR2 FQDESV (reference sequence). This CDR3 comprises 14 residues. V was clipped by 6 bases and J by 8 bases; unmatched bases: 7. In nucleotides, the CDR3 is TGTGCCAGCAGTTCAGGGACAGGGGGCGAGGAAGCTTTCTTT. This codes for CASSSGTGGEEAFF. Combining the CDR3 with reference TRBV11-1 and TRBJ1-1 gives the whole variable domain EAEVAQSPRYKITEKSQAVAFWCDPISGHATLYWYRQILGQGPELLVQFQDESVVDDSQLPKDRFSAERLKGVDSTLKIQPAELGDSAMYLCASSSGTGGEEAFFGQGTRLTVV.

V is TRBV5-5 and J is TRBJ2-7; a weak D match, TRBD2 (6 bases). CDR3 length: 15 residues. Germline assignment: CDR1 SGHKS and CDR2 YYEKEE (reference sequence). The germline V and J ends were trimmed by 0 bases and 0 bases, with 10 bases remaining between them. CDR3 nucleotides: TGTGCCAGCAGCTTGGAGTCGGGGGTCTCCTACGAGCAGTACTTC. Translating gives CASSLESGVSYEQYF.

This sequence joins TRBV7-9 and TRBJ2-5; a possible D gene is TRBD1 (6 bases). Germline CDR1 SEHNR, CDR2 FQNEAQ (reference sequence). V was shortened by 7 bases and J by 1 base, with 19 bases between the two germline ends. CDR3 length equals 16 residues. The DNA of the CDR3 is TGTGCCAGCATCCCATATGGGGCAGGGGTCCAAGAGACCCAGTACTTC. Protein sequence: CASIPYGAGVQETQYF.

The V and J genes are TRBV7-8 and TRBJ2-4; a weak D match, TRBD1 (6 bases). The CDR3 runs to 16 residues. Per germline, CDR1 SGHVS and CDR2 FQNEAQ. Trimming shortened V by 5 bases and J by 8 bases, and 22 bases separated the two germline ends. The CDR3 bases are TGTGCCAGCAGCATTGCCCCGGGCAGGGGAATTTACATTCAGTACTTC. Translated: CASSIAPGRGIYIQYF.